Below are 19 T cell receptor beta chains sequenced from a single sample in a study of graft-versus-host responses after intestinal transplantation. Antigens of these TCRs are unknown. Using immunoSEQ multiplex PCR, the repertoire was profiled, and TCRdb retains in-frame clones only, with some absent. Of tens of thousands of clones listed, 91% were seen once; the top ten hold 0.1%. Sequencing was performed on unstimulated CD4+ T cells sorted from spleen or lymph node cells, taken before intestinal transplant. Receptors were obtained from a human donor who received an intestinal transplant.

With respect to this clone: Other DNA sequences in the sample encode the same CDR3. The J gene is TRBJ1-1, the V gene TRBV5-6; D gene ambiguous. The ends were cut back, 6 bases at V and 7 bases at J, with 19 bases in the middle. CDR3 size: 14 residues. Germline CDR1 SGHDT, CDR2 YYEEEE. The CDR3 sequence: CASIIGGGLSEAFF. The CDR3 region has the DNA TGTGCCAGCATTATTGGCGGAGGGCTGAGTGAAGCTTTCTTT.

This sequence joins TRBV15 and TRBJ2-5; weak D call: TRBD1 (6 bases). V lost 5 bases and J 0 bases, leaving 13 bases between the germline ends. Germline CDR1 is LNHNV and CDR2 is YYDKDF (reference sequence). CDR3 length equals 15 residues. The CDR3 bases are TGTGCCACCAGCCGAAGCCGGGACAACCAAGAGACCCAGTACTTC. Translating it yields CATSRSRDNQETQYF.

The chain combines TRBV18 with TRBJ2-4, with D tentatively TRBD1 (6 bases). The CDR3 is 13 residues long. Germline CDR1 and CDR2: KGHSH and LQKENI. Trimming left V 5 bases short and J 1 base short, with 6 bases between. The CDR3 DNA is TGTGCCAGCTCAGACAGGGCCAAAAACATTCAGTACTTC. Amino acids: CASSDRAKNIQYF. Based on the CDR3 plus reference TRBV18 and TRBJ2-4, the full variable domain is NAGVMQNPRHLVRRRGQEARLRCSPMKGHSHVYWYRQLPEEGLKFMVYLQKENIIDESGMPKERFSAEFPKEGPSILRIQQVVRGDSAAYFCASSDRAKNIQYFGAGTRLSVL.

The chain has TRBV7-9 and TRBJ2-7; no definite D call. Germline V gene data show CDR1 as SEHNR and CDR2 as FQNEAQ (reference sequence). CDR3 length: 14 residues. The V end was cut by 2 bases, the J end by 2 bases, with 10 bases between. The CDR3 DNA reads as TGTGCCAGCAGCTTAAGCGACCATCCCTACGAGCAGTACTTC. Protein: CASSLSDHPYEQYF.

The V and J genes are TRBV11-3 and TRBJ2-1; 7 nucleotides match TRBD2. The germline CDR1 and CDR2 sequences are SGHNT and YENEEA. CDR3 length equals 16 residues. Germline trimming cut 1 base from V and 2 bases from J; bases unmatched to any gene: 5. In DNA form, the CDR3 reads TGTGCCAGCAGCTTAGGAGGGAGGGGAGCCTACAATGAGCAGTTCTTC. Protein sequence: CASSLGGRGAYNEQFF. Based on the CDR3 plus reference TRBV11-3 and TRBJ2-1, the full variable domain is EAGVVQSPRYKIIEKKQPVAFWCNPISGHNTLYWYLQNLGQGPELLIRYENEEAVDDSQLPKDRFSAERLKGVDSTLKIQPAELGDSAVYLCASSLGGRGAYNEQFFGPGTRLTVL.

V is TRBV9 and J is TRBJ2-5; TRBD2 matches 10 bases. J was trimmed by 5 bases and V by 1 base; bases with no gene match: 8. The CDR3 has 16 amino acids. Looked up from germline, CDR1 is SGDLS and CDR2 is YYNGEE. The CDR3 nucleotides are TGTGCCAGCAGCGTACTTATAGCGGGGGGTTTGGAGACCCAGTACTTC. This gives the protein CASSVLIAGGLETQYF. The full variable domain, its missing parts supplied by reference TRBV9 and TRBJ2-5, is DSGVTQTPKHLITATGQRVTLRCSPRSGDLSVYWYQQSLDQGLQFLIQYYNGEERAKGNILERFSAQQFPDLHSELNLSSLELGDSALYFCASSVLIAGGLETQYFGPGTRLLVL.

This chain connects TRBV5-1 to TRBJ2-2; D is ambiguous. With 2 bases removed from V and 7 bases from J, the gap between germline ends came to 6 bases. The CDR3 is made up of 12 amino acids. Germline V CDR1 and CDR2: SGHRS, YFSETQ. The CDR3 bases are TGCGCCAGCAGCTTCGGTATCGGGGAGCTGTTTTTT. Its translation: CASSFGIGELFF. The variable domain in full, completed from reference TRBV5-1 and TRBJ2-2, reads KAGVTQTPRYLIKTRGQQVTLSCSPISGHRSVSWYQQTPGQGLQFLFEYFSETQRNKGNFPGRFSGRQFSNSRSEMNVSTLELGDSALYLCASSFGIGELFFGEGSRLTVL.

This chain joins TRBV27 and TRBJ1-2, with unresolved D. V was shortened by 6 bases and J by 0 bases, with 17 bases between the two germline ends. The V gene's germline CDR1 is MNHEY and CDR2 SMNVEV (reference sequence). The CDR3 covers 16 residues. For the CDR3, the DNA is TGTGCCAGCAGCCCCTACCCCCCTACTTCTAACTATGGCTACACCTTC. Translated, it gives CASSPYPPTSNYGYTF.

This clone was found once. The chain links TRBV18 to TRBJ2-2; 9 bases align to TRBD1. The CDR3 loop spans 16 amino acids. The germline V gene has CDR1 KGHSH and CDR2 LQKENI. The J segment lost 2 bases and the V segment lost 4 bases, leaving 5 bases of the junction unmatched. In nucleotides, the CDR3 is TGTGCCAGCTCACTAACAGGGGGCCTAAACACCGGGGAGCTGTTTTTT. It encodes CASSLTGGLNTGELFF.

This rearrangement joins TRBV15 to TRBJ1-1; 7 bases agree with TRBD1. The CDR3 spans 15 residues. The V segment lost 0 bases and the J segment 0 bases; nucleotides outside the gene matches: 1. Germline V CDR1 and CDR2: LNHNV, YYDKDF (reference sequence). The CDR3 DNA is TGTGCCACCAGCAGAGACAGGGGGGTGAACACTGAAGCTTTCTTT. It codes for CATSRDRGVNTEAFF.

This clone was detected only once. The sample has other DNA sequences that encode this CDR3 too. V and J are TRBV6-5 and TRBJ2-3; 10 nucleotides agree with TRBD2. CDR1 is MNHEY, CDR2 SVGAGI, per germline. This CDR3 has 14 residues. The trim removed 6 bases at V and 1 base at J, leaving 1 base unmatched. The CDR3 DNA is TGTGCCAGCAGCCTAGCGGGGGGCACAGATACGCAGTATTTT. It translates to CASSLAGGTDTQYF.

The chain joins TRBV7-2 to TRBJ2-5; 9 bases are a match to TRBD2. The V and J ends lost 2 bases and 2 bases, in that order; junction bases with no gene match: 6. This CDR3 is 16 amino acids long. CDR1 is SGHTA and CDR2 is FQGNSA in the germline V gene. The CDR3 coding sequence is TGTGCCAGCAGCTTATATCTAGCGGGGTGGCAAGAGACCCAGTACTTC. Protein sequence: CASSLYLAGWQETQYF.

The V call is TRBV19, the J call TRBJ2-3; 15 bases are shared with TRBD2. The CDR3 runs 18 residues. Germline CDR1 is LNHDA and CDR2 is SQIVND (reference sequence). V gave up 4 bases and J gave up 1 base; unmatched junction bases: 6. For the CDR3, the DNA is TGTGCCAGTAGTAGGACTAGCGGGGGGGCTCCCCGCACAGATACGCAGTATTTT. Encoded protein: CASSRTSGGAPRTDTQYF.

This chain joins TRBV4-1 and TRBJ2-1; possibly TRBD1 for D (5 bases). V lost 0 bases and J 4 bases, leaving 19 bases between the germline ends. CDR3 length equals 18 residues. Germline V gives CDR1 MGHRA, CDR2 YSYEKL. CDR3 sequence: CASSQEGGRAGRYNEQFF. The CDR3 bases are TGCGCCAGCAGCCAAGAGGGTGGCAGGGCCGGCCGGTACAATGAGCAGTTCTTC.

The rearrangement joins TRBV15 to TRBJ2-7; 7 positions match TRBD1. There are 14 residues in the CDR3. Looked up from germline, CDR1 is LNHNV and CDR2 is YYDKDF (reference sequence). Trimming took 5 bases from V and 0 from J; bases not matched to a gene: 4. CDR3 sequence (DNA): TGTGCCACCAGCCAACAGGGGCTCTCCTACGAGCAGTACTTC. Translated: CATSQQGLSYEQYF.

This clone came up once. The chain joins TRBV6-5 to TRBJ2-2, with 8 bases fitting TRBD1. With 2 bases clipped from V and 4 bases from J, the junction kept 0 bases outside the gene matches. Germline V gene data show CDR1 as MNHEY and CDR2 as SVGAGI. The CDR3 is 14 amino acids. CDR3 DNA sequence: TGTGCCAGCAGTTACACAGGGGGCACCGGGGAGCTGTTTTTT. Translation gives CASSYTGGTGELFF.

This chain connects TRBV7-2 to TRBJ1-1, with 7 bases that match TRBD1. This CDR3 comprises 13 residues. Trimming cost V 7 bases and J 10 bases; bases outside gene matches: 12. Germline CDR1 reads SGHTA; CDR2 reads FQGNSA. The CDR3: CASNLDRQGIAFF. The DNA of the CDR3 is TGTGCCAGCAACCTAGATCGACAGGGAATAGCTTTCTTT.

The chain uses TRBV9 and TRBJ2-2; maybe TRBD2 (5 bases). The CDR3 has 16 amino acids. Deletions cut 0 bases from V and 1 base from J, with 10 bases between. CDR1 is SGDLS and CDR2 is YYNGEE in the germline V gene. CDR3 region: CASSVASSLNTGELFF. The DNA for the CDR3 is TGTGCCAGCAGCGTAGCTTCTAGCCTGAACACCGGGGAGCTGTTTTTT.

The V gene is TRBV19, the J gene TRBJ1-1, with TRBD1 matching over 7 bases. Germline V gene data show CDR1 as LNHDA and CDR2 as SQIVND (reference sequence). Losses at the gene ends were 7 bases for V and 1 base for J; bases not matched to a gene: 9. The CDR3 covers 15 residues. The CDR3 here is CASTAPGTANTEAFF. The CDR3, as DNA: TGTGCCAGTACCGCTCCCGGGACAGCGAACACTGAAGCTTTCTTT.